Reported below is one T cell receptor beta chain. Its antigen is unknown. The data were produced by immunoSEQ multiplex PCR, yet TCRdb's version contains in-frame clones alone and is incomplete. The sample lists about 94,000 clones, nearly 90% occurring once. The data derive from a study of identifying expanded T cells in peripheral blood. Overall study findings and caveats: About 1.2 clones differed between technical replicates, versus approximately 16 and 19 over time.

Healthy donors had no documented immune events, such as infections, while sampled. Trimming took 0 bases from V and 4 from J, leaving 7 bases between them. The germline V gene has CDR1 SGHRS and CDR2 YFSETQ. CDR3 length: 13 amino acids. The chain is built from TRBV5-1 and TRBJ1-2; D is uncertain. The origin of this receptor is a person between 18 and 69 years old in good health. Sequenced input: blood. DNA of the CDR3: TGCGCCAGCAGCTTGGCCGTGGGCTATGGCTACACCTTC. It codes for CASSLAVGYGYTF.